The clone carrying this TCR beta chain was observed many times. Time point of the sample: newly diagnosed GD, antithyroid drugs for less than 3 months. The TCR library was made from RNA extracted from PBMCs. Trimming at V came to 6 bases and at J to 6 bases, leaving 8 bases not matched to a gene. Germline CDR1 reads MNHEY; CDR2 reads SMNVEV (reference sequence). The CDR3 totals 15 residues. The TCR beta library used iRepertoire HTBI primers with Arm-PCR amplification of CDR3. TCRdb reprocessed the multiplex PCR reads with MiXCR, giving one entry per CDR3 protein. The sample includes some 220,000 distinct CDR3 sequences, roughly a fifth seen only once; the top ten take about 12%. This sample is part of a study of regulatory T cells in long-lasting Graves disease. This sample also appeared in a second study, on T cells in Graves' hyperthyroidism and ophthalmopathy.

The TCR sequence derives from a woman aged 30 to 39 with Graves disease. This material consisted of peripheral blood mononuclear cells (PBMCs), taken at new diagnosis, from a patient treated with antithyroid drugs. The genes are TRBV27 and TRBJ2-1; 10 bases fit TRBD2. DNA for the CDR3: TGTGCCAGCAGAACCGGGACTAGCGACGCCAATGAGCAGTTCTTC. It yields the protein CASRTGTSDANEQFF.